The 21 T cell receptor beta chains below come from one sample, sequenced in a study of beta chain features in type 1 diabetes. For these receptors, no antigen is known. Expressed TCRB transcripts were sequenced, since all the RNA that had been isolated was reverse transcribed. Only in-frame clones appear in the TCRdb table, and some are missing; sequencing was by immunoSEQ multiplex PCR. The table shows around 250,000 clones, with approximately 15% occurring only once. The study's findings and limits: TCRB CDR3 length was moderately but significantly reduced in all four CD4+ subsets of Type 1 diabetes patients.

Sequencing was done on a sample of naive CD4+ T cells from blood. These receptor sequences come from a man aged 30 to 39 with type 1 diabetes.

The rearrangement links TRBV15 to TRBJ1-5; D gene unclear. The CDR3 is 12 residues long. Germline CDR1 is LNHNV and CDR2 is YYDKDF (reference sequence). V was clipped by 2 bases and J by 4 bases, with 3 bases between them. The CDR3 spells CATSRQNQPQHF. As DNA, the CDR3 is TGTGCCACCAGCAGACAGAATCAGCCCCAGCATTTT.

This clone was counted a few times. Other nucleotide sequences from this sample produce the same CDR3. The DNA for the CDR3 is TGTGCCTGGAGTGTAAGAGGAAATCAGCCCCAGCATTTT. This translates into CAWSVRGNQPQHF. This chain connects TRBV30 to TRBJ1-5; D unresolved. The CDR3 loop spans 13 amino acids. V was cut by 0 bases and J by 4 bases, with 7 bases left in between. CDR1 and CDR2 (germline): GTSNPN, SVGIG (reference sequence).

This chain links TRBV6-5 with TRBJ2-5; TRBD2 aligns across 8 bases. The CDR3 runs to 14 residues. Germline V CDR1 and CDR2: MNHEY, SVGAGI. The J segment lost 9 bases and the V segment lost 6 bases, leaving 12 bases of the junction unmatched. The CDR3 coding sequence is TGTGCCAGCAGGCCTACCGGGGGGGGAGTGCCCCAGTACTTC. It is translated as CASRPTGGGVPQYF.

This clone was seen only a few times. The chain employs TRBV29-1 and TRBJ2-3; TRBD2 aligns across 13 bases. The CDR3 length is 14 residues. V dropped 7 bases and J dropped 4; count of bases not matched to a gene: 5. Per the germline V gene, CDR1 is SQVTM and CDR2 is ANQGSEA. The CDR3: CSDRTSGSSDTQYF. Written as DNA, the CDR3 is TGCAGCGACCGGACTAGCGGGAGTTCAGATACGCAGTATTTT.

This clone was detected only a few times. The gene calls are TRBV18 and TRBJ2-7, with 7 nucleotides matching TRBD1. The CDR3 totals 14 residues. Trimming cost V 3 bases and J 4 bases; bases outside gene matches: 6. Germline V lookup: CDR1 KGHSH, CDR2 LQKENI. The CDR3 loop reads CASSPAAGGYEQYF. The CDR3 DNA reads TGTGCCAGCTCACCGGCGGCAGGGGGTTACGAGCAGTACTTC. The whole variable domain, remainder taken from reference TRBV18 and TRBJ2-7, is NAGVMQNPRHLVRRRGQEARLRCSPMKGHSHVYWYRQLPEEGLKFMVYLQKENIIDESGMPKERFSAEFPKEGPSILRIQQVVRGDSAAYFCASSPAAGGYEQYFGPGTRLTVT.

The sample holds a few counts of this clone. V and J are TRBV21-1 and TRBJ2-3; TRBD1, the table's D call, was not compared with the DNA. TRBV21-1 is shown as a pseudogene. CDR3 length: 15 amino acids. CDR3 residues: CASSGARQGPDTQYF. CDR3 bases: TGTGCCAGCTCGGGGGCGCGACAGGGCCCAGATACGCAGTATTTT.

As concerns this clone: No DNA is shown, since the ends of the CDR3 on it are uncertain; the CDR3 is the one TCRdb lists. The chain employs TRBV12-2 and TRBJ2-7; the table's TRBD1 call for D was not verified on the DNA. TRBV12-2 is shown as a pseudogene. The CDR3 comprises 15 residues, both ends counted. The CDR3 sequence: CASRLVGTGTYEQYF.

Here the CDR3 DNA reads TGTGCCAGCAGCTTGGACGGGAACCCTTCCAATGAGCAGTTCTTC. This encodes CASSLDGNPSNEQFF. This rearrangement joins TRBV5-4 to TRBJ2-1; D is possibly TRBD2 (5 bases). Germline V gene sequence: CDR1 SGHNT, CDR2 YYREEE (reference sequence). Trimming stripped 0 bases from V and 6 bases from J, with 13 bases between. The CDR3 is 15 residues long.

The CDR3 loop reads CASSQASGGETQYF. The CDR3 nucleotides are TGCGCCAGCAGCCAAGCGTCAGGGGGAGAGACCCAGTACTTC. The chain combines TRBV4-3 with TRBJ2-5, with 7 bases fitting TRBD1. The length of the CDR3 is 14 residues. Germline CDR1 reads LGHNA; CDR2 reads YSLEER. Trimming cost V 1 base and J 4 bases; bases outside gene matches: 3.

This clone was recorded a few times. The chain links TRBV9 to TRBJ2-1; perhaps TRBD1 as D (6 bases). CDR1 and CDR2 (germline): SGDLS, YYNGEE. The V and J ends lost 4 bases and 5 bases respectively, with 13 bases between them. This CDR3 has 14 amino acids. This CDR3 is CASSFRTENNEQFF. CDR3 coding DNA: TGTGCCAGCAGCTTCCGGACAGAGAACAATGAGCAGTTCTTC.

This clone was observed a few times. CDR3 DNA: TGTGCCAGCAGCGTAGATGCGGATGAGCAGTTCTTC. This translates into CASSVDADEQFF. The V gene is TRBV9, the J gene TRBJ2-1; no clear D gene. V lost 0 bases to trimming and J lost 8 bases, with 6 bases between them. CDR1 is SGDLS, CDR2 YYNGEE, per germline. CDR3 length: 12 amino acids.

The V gene is TRBV28, the J gene TRBJ2-4; D is possibly TRBD1 (6 bases). The CDR3 extends over 12 amino acids. Per germline, CDR1 MDHEN and CDR2 SYDVKM. Trimming left V 6 bases short and J 4 bases short, with 7 bases between. CDR3 residues: CASRDSKNIQYF. CDR3 DNA sequence: TGTGCCAGCAGGGACAGTAAAAACATTCAGTACTTC.

V usage is TRBV10-3 and J usage is TRBJ1-1; D is unresolved. The CDR3 has 11 amino acids. V lost 11 bases to trimming and J lost 1 base, with 8 bases between them. CDR1 and CDR2 (germline): ENHRY, SYGVKD. CDR3 in amino acids: CASRGNTEAFF. DNA of the CDR3: TGTGCCTCACGCGGGAACACTGAAGCTTTCTTT.

This clone was picked up a small number of times. The rearrangement uses TRBV7-2 and TRBJ2-7; D is ambiguous. V lost 1 base and J lost 0, with 10 bases in between. Germline V CDR1 and CDR2: SGHTA, FQGNSA. The CDR3 sequence is 15 residues long. Here the CDR3 DNA reads TGTGCCAGCAGCTTAGGGCGGCCGAGCTCCTACGAGCAGTACTTC. Translated, it gives CASSLGRPSSYEQYF.

This clone was seen a handful of times. This chain links TRBV5-6 with TRBJ2-2, with D perhaps matching TRBD2 (5 bases). The CDR3 is 16 amino acids. V was trimmed by 6 bases and J by 3 bases, leaving 18 bases between them. Germline CDR1 reads SGHDT; CDR2 reads YYEEEE. CDR3 amino acids: CASTHWKWGDTGELFF. CDR3 nucleotide sequence: TGTGCCAGCACCCACTGGAAGTGGGGAGACACCGGGGAGCTGTTTTTT.

This clone occurred a few times. This rearrangement joins TRBV2 to TRBJ2-1; the match to TRBD2 covers 7 bases. The ends lost 7 bases at V and 6 bases at J; junction bases unmatched: 3. Germline V CDR1 and CDR2: SNHLY, FYNNEI. This CDR3 has 12 residues. The CDR3 sequence is CASTRTSNEQFF. The CDR3 DNA is TGTGCCAGCACCCGGACTAGCAATGAGCAGTTCTTC.

This clone was seen a handful of times. The chain links TRBV7-9 to TRBJ2-3; 9 nucleotides match TRBD1. CDR1 is SEHNR and CDR2 is FQNEAQ in the germline V gene (reference sequence). J gave up 0 bases and V 5 bases, and 9 bases lay outside the gene matches. The CDR3 has 17 amino acids. The CDR3 DNA follows: TGTGCCAGCAGCGTCCGATTGGACAGGGGTAGCACAGATACGCAGTATTTT. It specifies CASSVRLDRGSTDTQYF.

The chain combines TRBV28 with TRBJ2-5; 10 nucleotides match TRBD1. The germline CDR1 and CDR2 sequences are MDHEN and SYDVKM. V gave up 5 bases and J gave up 0 bases; unmatched junction bases: 21. The CDR3 contains 21 residues. The CDR3 here is CASSPYYIGQGGNRDQETQYF. DNA of the CDR3: TGTGCCAGCAGTCCGTATTATATTGGACAGGGGGGGAATAGGGACCAAGAGACCCAGTACTTC.

V and J are TRBV7-6 and TRBJ2-3; D not certain. Germline V lookup: CDR1 SGHVS, CDR2 FNYEAQ. V was shortened by 4 bases and J by 2 bases, with 4 bases between the two germline ends. This CDR3 is built from 12 residues. CDR3 sequence: CASSSNTDTQYF. CDR3 nucleotide sequence: TGTGCCAGCAGCTCCAACACAGATACGCAGTATTTT.

This rearrangement joins TRBV27 to TRBJ2-1; D remains ambiguous. The V gene lost 3 bases and the J gene lost 0 bases, with 15 bases spanning the gap. This CDR3 has 17 amino acids. The germline CDR1 and CDR2 sequences are MNHEY and SMNVEV (reference sequence). The CDR3 loop is CASSLQKSLFSYNEQFF. In DNA form, the CDR3 reads TGTGCCAGCAGTTTGCAAAAGAGCTTATTCTCCTACAATGAGCAGTTCTTC.

J is TRBJ2-5 and V is TRBV27; 15 bases fit TRBD2. V was pared by 5 bases and J by 0 bases, with 7 bases of the junction left unmatched. CDR1 and CDR2 (germline): MNHEY, SMNVEV (reference sequence). There are 18 residues in the CDR3. The CDR3 loop is CASSRGLAGGSYQETQYF. CDR3 nucleotides: TGTGCCAGCAGTCGTGGACTAGCGGGAGGGTCGTACCAAGAGACCCAGTACTTC.